The 27 T cell receptor beta chains listed next were all sequenced from one sample in a study of T cells in Graves' hyperthyroidism and ophthalmopathy. The CDR3 regions of TCR beta were amplified from RNA transcripts. The primer set for the first-round RT-PCR of the TCR CDR3 was HTBI. TCRdb reprocessed the multiplex PCR reads via MiXCR and lists one record per CDR3 protein. This sample yields 200,000 to 250,000 distinct CDR3 sequences, of which approximately 17% are seen a single time; around 50% belongs to the top ten. What was sequenced was blood. These TCRs come from a man between 45 and 60 years old with Graves' hyperthyroidism.

The CDR3 loop is CASSEGGGWPLHF. DNA of the CDR3: TGTGCCAGCAGCGAGGGGGGCGGTTGGCCCCTCCACTTT. The rearrangement links TRBV7-3 to TRBJ1-6; D possibly corresponds to TRBD1 (6 bases). CDR1 and CDR2 (germline): SGHTA, FQGTGA. The CDR3 loop spans 13 amino acids. Trimming shortened V by 5 bases and J by 13 bases, and 15 bases separated the two germline ends.

The rearrangement joins TRBV6-7 to TRBJ2-2; D gene unclear. TRBV6-7 falls under the ORF class, with uncertain function. The CDR3 runs to 15 residues. V gave up 2 bases and J gave up 1 base, with 8 bases separating them. For the CDR3, the DNA is TGTGCCAGCAGTTACGTGGCTGGGAACACCGGGGAGCTGTTTTTT. It translates to CASSYVAGNTGELFF.

This clonotype was counted ten times or more. The chain carries TRBV12-5 and TRBJ1-5; 8 bases map to TRBD1. Germline V CDR1 and CDR2: LGHNT, FRNRAP. This CDR3 spans 13 amino acids. V dropped 7 bases and J dropped 6; count of bases not matched to a gene: 5. The CDR3: CASATGGSQPQHF. Here the CDR3 DNA reads TGTGCTAGTGCCACAGGGGGTAGTCAGCCCCAGCATTTT.

The rearrangement links TRBV6-2 or TRBV6-3 to TRBJ2-6; TRBD2 agrees at 8 bases. Germline V gene sequence: CDR1 MNHEY, CDR2 SVGEGT. The V gene end was trimmed by 6 bases and the J gene end by 2 bases; junction bases not matched to a gene: 3. The CDR3 length is 15 residues. The CDR3 nucleotides are TGTGCCAGCAGCAGAGCGGGAGCTGGGGCCAACGTCCTGACTTTC. Translation gives CASSRAGAGANVLTF.

The chain joins TRBV6-1 to TRBJ1-6; TRBD1 agrees at 11 bases. The CDR3 runs 13 residues. CDR1 and CDR2 (germline): MNHNS, SASEGT. With V trimmed by 4 bases and J by 14 bases, 4 bases remained unmatched. The CDR3: CASSGGQGATLHF. DNA of the CDR3: TGTGCCAGCAGTGGTGGACAGGGGGCCACCCTCCACTTT.

By proportion, this clonotype is large. The chain joins TRBV28 to TRBJ1-2, with D tentatively TRBD1 (6 bases). The CDR3 contains 14 residues. With 6 bases removed from V and 8 bases from J, the gap between germline ends came to 19 bases. Germline CDR1 MDHEN, CDR2 SYDVKM. CDR3 residues: CASRPPGAIWGYTF. The CDR3 region has the DNA TGTGCCAGCAGGCCCCCGGGGGCGATTTGGGGCTACACCTTC.

In its sample, this clonotype was seen many times. The chain joins TRBV29-1 to TRBJ2-7; possibly TRBD1 for D (6 bases). The V and J ends lost 3 bases and 3 bases respectively, with 18 bases between them. The length of the CDR3 is 15 residues. Germline loops: CDR1 SQVTM, CDR2 ANQGSEA. The chain's CDR3 is CSVEISGGQLYEQYF. The CDR3 coding sequence is TGCAGCGTTGAGATTAGTGGAGGACAGCTCTACGAGCAGTACTTC.

V usage is TRBV19 and J usage is TRBJ1-5; 9 nucleotides match TRBD1. Germline CDR1 LNHDA, CDR2 SQIVND (reference sequence). The CDR3 is 15 residues long. Trimming cost V 5 bases and J 0 bases; bases outside gene matches: 2. The DNA of the CDR3 is TGTGCCAGTAGTGTACAGGGGGCTAGCAATCAGCCCCAGCATTTT. Its protein product is CASSVQGASNQPQHF.

This clonotype came up many times. Its ends do not fully match the called genes, so a read error is possible. The chain joins TRBV7-7 to TRBJ2-7; D possibly matches TRBD1 or TRBD2 (5 bases each). CDR3 length: 13 amino acids. CDR1 is SSHAT, CDR2 FNYEAQ, per germline (reference sequence). This chain's CDR3 is CASSRDGDYEQYF. The CDR3, as DNA: TGTGCTAGCAGCCGGGACGGCGACTACGAGCAGTACTTC.

This clonotype occurred many times. This chain uses TRBV18 with TRBJ1-1; D might be TRBD1 (5 bases). The CDR3 loop spans 13 amino acids. CDR1 is KGHSH and CDR2 is LQKENI in the germline V gene. The V and J ends lost 4 bases and 1 base respectively, with 7 bases between them. CDR3 bases: TGTGCCAGCTCACAACAGGCGAACACTGAAGCTTTCTTT. Translation gives CASSQQANTEAFF.

At least ten counts were recorded for this clonotype. The chain is built from TRBV15 and TRBJ1-5, with D hard to call. In germline, CDR1 is LNHNV, CDR2 YYDKDF (reference sequence). The CDR3 is made up of 13 amino acids. Trimming removed 1 base from V and 3 bases from J, with 4 bases in between. CDR3 protein: CATSRAPNQPQHF. As DNA, the CDR3 is TGTGCCACCAGCAGAGCTCCCAATCAGCCCCAGCATTTT.

This chain joins TRBV5-5 and TRBJ1-4, with D maybe TRBD1 (6 bases). The ends were cut back, 0 bases at V and 5 bases at J, with 8 bases in the middle. Per the germline V gene, CDR1 is SGHKS and CDR2 is YYEKEE (reference sequence). CDR3 length: 14 amino acids. The CDR3 DNA sequence: TGTGCCAGCAGCTTGGACAGGGAAAATGAAAAACTGTTTTTT. Protein product: CASSLDRENEKLFF. The variable domain in full, completed from reference TRBV5-5 and TRBJ1-4, reads DAGVTQSPTHLIKTRGQQVTLRCSPISGHKSVSWYQQVLGQGPQFIFQYYEKEERGRGNFPDRFSARQFPNYSSELNVNALLLGDSALYLCASSLDRENEKLFFGSGTQLSVL.

There are a few counts of this clonotype. V is TRBV30 and J is TRBJ2-2; D is perhaps TRBD1 or TRBD2 (5 bases each). Germline-derived CDR1 and CDR2 are GTSNPN and SVGIG (reference sequence). This CDR3 spans 16 amino acids. The V gene lost 0 bases and the J gene lost 0 bases, with 11 bases spanning the gap. The CDR3 spells CAWSVLGHSNTGELFF. Written as DNA, the CDR3 is TGTGCCTGGAGTGTACTAGGACACTCGAACACCGGGGAGCTGTTTTTT. The variable domain in full, with the rest retrieved from reference TRBV30 and TRBJ2-2, is SQTIHQWPATLVQPVGSPLSLECTVEGTSNPNLYWYRQAAGRGLQLLFYSVGIGQISSEVPQNLSASRPQDRQFILSSKKLLLSDSGFYLCAWSVLGHSNTGELFFGEGSRLTVL.

As to this clonotype: Germline and junction disagree at one end, which may indicate a read error. As DNA, the CDR3 is TGTGCCCGCAGATCCGGGACCCTGACCACCGGGGAGCTGTTTTTT. This encodes CARRSGTLTTGELFF. The chain couples TRBV28 to TRBJ2-2; tentatively, D is TRBD1 or TRBD2 (5 bases each). The CDR3 sequence is 15 residues long. CDR1 MDHEN and CDR2 SYDVKM come from the germline V gene. Full variable domain (remainder filled in from reference TRBV28 and TRBJ2-2): DVKVTQSSRYLVKRTGEKVFLECVQDMDHENMFWYRQDPGLGLRLIYFSYDVKMKEKGDIPEGYSVSREKKERFSLILESASTNQTSMYLCARRSGTLTTGELFFGEGSRLTVL.

A few counts support this clonotype. The chain recombines TRBV20-1 with TRBJ2-2, with D perhaps TRBD2 (6 bases). Germline V gene data show CDR1 as DFQATT and CDR2 as SNEGSKA (reference sequence). Trimming shortened V by 5 bases and J by 2 bases, and 12 bases separated the two germline ends. The CDR3 spans 14 residues. The CDR3 nucleotides are TGCAGTGCTGGCGGAGGGCCAAACACCGGGGAGCTGTTTTTT. Translated, it gives CSAGGGPNTGELFF.

V is TRBV4-3 and J is TRBJ2-3; 9 bases line up with TRBD2. CDR3 length: 16 residues. Germline CDR1 is LGHNA and CDR2 is YSLEER. Trimming removed 4 bases from V and 1 base from J; junction bases left unmatched: 6. CDR3 region: CASSPLVAGGTDTQYF. The CDR3 region has the DNA TGCGCCAGCAGCCCCCTTGTAGCGGGAGGCACAGATACGCAGTATTTT.

The V and J genes are TRBV18 and TRBJ2-1; no clear D gene. The V gene's germline CDR1 is KGHSH and CDR2 LQKENI. V was pared by 5 bases and J by 7 bases, with 12 bases between. The CDR3 runs to 13 residues. The CDR3 nucleotides are TGTGCCAGCTCATCATCGACTTGGAATGAGCAGTTCTTC. Its translation: CASSSSTWNEQFF.

This clonotype has ten or more counts. The chain is built from TRBV3-1 and TRBJ2-3; D unresolved. The CDR3 contains 12 residues. V was shortened by 5 bases and J by 4 bases, with 7 bases between the two germline ends. CDR1 and CDR2 (germline): LGHDT, YNNKEL (reference sequence). The CDR3 here is CASSFASDTQYF. The CDR3 DNA is TGTGCCAGCAGCTTCGCATCAGATACGCAGTATTTT.

This clonotype appeared many times. The chain links TRBV28 to TRBJ2-5, with 13 bases matching TRBD2. Germline V gives CDR1 MDHEN, CDR2 SYDVKM. The CDR3 consists of 17 residues. With 5 bases clipped from V and 2 bases from J, the junction kept 8 bases outside the gene matches. CDR3 in amino acids: CASSPAPGLAGQETQYF. As DNA, the CDR3 is TGTGCCAGCAGTCCTGCACCGGGACTAGCGGGACAAGAGACCCAGTACTTC.

This clonotype appeared many times. The rearrangement joins TRBV7-2 to TRBJ2-5, with 9 positions matching TRBD2. CDR1 and CDR2 (germline): SGHTA, FQGNSA. V gave up 5 bases and J gave up 5 bases; unmatched junction bases: 0. The CDR3 is 12 amino acids. As DNA, the CDR3 is TGTGCCAGCAGCGGACTAGCGGAGACCCAGTACTTC. It specifies CASSGLAETQYF.

J is TRBJ1-5 and V is TRBV6-5, with D uncertain. CDR1 is MNHEY, CDR2 SVGAGI, per germline. V lost 2 bases and J lost 9, with 8 bases in between. This CDR3 comprises 12 residues. CDR3 sequence reads: CASSYNSGPQHF. The CDR3 DNA is TGTGCCAGCAGTTACAATTCTGGGCCCCAGCATTTT.

Details on this clonotype: A much larger clone is a single base away; this may be a read error. The conserved phenylalanine or tryptophan is not found at the CDR3 terminus, so this likely reflects a read error. V and J are TRBV5-1 and TRBJ2-1; 9 positions match TRBD2. Germline lookup yields CDR1 SGHRS and CDR2 YFSETQ. The ends lost 0 bases at V and 4 bases at J; junction bases unmatched: 5. This CDR3 has 16 amino acids. CDR3 nucleotides: TGCGCCAGCAGCTTGGCGGCGGGGGGGGAGTACAATGAGCAGTTCGTC. This codes for CASSLAAGGEYNEQFV.

This clonotype has a handful of counts. This chain links TRBV27 with TRBJ2-1; 7 bases match TRBD2. There are 16 residues in the CDR3. Germline assignment: CDR1 MNHEY and CDR2 SMNVEV (reference sequence). With 6 bases clipped from V and 0 bases from J, the junction kept 8 bases outside the gene matches. The CDR3 sequence is CASSLLAFSSYNEQFF. The CDR3 DNA reads TGTGCCAGCAGCCTACTAGCGTTTAGCTCCTACAATGAGCAGTTCTTC.

This clonotype came up many times. J is TRBJ2-5 and V is TRBV11-3; TRBD2 might be the D (5 bases). The CDR3 spans 14 residues. Trimming left V 5 bases short and J 0 bases short, with 10 bases between. Per germline, CDR1 SGHNT and CDR2 YENEEA. The CDR3 DNA is TGTGCCAGCAGCCCGGACTTAAACCAAGAGACCCAGTACTTC. It is translated as CASSPDLNQETQYF. The variable domain in full, completed from reference TRBV11-3 and TRBJ2-5, reads EAGVVQSPRYKIIEKKQPVAFWCNPISGHNTLYWYLQNLGQGPELLIRYENEEAVDDSQLPKDRFSAERLKGVDSTLKIQPAELGDSAVYLCASSPDLNQETQYFGPGTRLLVL.

This clonotype came up once. The chain uses TRBV20-1 and TRBJ1-5; D is uncertain. The germline V gene encodes CDR1 DFQATT and CDR2 SNEGSKA (reference sequence). CDR3 length: 12 amino acids. V lost 4 bases and J 11 bases, leaving 15 bases between the germline ends. The CDR3 DNA is TGCAGTGCTATATCTAGGGTAAGGGCCCAGCATTTT. It encodes CSAISRVRAQHF.

This chain links TRBV20-1 with TRBJ2-4; 7 nucleotides line up with TRBD2. Trimming removed 0 bases from V and 3 bases from J; junction bases left unmatched: 5. Germline CDR1 DFQATT, CDR2 SNEGSKA (reference sequence). The CDR3 sequence is 15 residues long. The CDR3 DNA follows: TGCAGTGCTAGAGAGATGCGGGAGTACAAAAACATTCAGTACTTC. Its protein product is CSAREMREYKNIQYF.

This clonotype was seen ten or more times. The gene calls are TRBV19 and TRBJ2-1; 10 bases agree with TRBD2. The CDR3 is made up of 15 amino acids. Trimming took 5 bases from V and 6 from J; bases not matched to a gene: 7. Germline V gives CDR1 LNHDA, CDR2 SQIVND (reference sequence). The CDR3 is CASSALAGEGNEQFF. CDR3 in DNA: TGTGCCAGTAGTGCTCTAGCGGGAGAAGGCAATGAGCAGTTCTTC.